One T cell receptor (beta chain) is described in this entry. Its antigen remains unidentified. This entry is derived from a study of Tregs in tolerant kidney transplant recipients. About the research overall: Sorting after B cell culture yielded CD25+CD127- and 4-1BB+CD40L- CD4+ cells. Activated donor B cells came from approximately 10-day culture on CD40L 3T3 cells. Antibodies separated recipient from donor cells.

CDR1 and CDR2 from the germline V gene are LNHDA and SQIVND (reference sequence). The CDR3 consists of 14 residues. V lost 7 bases to trimming and J lost 1 base; unmatched junction nucleotides: 7. Profiling relied on immunoSEQ multiplex PCR, and the TCRdb table lists in-frame clones only, not all of them. The table lists 9,500 to 12,000 clones, approximately 90% of them singletons. The rearrangement links TRBV19 to TRBJ2-7; TRBD1 matches at 7 bases. The receptor was derived from a human patient who received a combined kidney and bone marrow transplant. This material consisted of Tregs from blood cultured with allogeneic cells, taken before the transplant. CDR3: CASTVGRGSYEQYF. The CDR3 DNA is TGTGCCAGTACAGTGGGCAGGGGGTCCTACGAGCAGTACTTC. The full variable domain, rest sourced from reference TRBV19 and TRBJ2-7, is DGGITQSPKYLFRKEGQNVTLSCEQNLNHDAMYWYRQDPGQGLRLIYYSQIVNDFQKGDIAEGYSVSREKKESFPLTVTSAQKNPTAFYLCASTVGRGSYEQYFGPGTRLTVT.